This is a list of T cell receptor beta chains from one sample in a study of cytomegalovirus exposure and HLA in healthy donors. TCRdb's copy holds only in-frame clones and misses some; the assay was immunoSEQ multiplex PCR. The sample records over 200,000 clones, 80% to 90% being singletons. The sequenced material came from PBMCs. These receptors were collected from a woman under 30 in good health and CMV-seropositive. Both conserved end residues are part of each CDR3. D genes are given only for firm matches. The size entry is marked missing in some rows and otherwise reads once, few, many or a size class.

>once|TRBJ1-1|TRBD1|TRBV7-6
TGTGCCAGCAGCTTGGGGACAGGGTTCACTGAAGCTTTCTTT
CASSLGTGFTEAFF
>few|TRBJ2-1|TRBD1|TRBV27
TGTGCCAGCAGTCCGACAGGGGGCGGATGGGGGTTCTTC
CASSPTGGGWGFF
>.|TRBJ2-1|TRBD2|TRBV27
TGTGCCAGCAGTCCCCCCCTAGCGGGCGCCACGAATGAGCAGTTCTTC
CASSPPLAGATNEQFF
>.|TRBJ2-3|.|TRBV7-8
TGTGCCAGCAGCTTTAGCGGAGGTAGGACAGATACGCAGTATTTT
CASSFSGGRTDTQYF
>few|TRBJ2-1|.|TRBV6-6
TGTGCCAGCAGTTACTCGTTGGCGGCACTAGGGTTCTTC
CASSYSLAALGFF
>.|TRBJ2-3|TRBD2|TRBV6-5
TGTGCCAGTGGACTTAGCGGGAGGGCAGATACGCAGTATTTT
CASGLSGRADTQYF
>.|TRBJ2-1|.|TRBV21-1
.
CASSKLRVGRGNNEQFF
>.|TRBJ2-7|.|TRBV6-5
TGTGCCAGCAGTCGCCAGGACAGTTACGAGCAGTACTTC
CASSRQDSYEQYF
>.|TRBJ1-2|.|TRBV5-1
TGCGCCAGCAGCGAACAGAGAATGGATGGCTACACCTTC
CASSEQRMDGYTF
>.|TRBJ2-7|.|TRBV19
TGTGCCAGTAGTACCCCCACGCAGGCCTACGAGCAGTACTTC
CASSTPTQAYEQYF
>.|TRBJ2-3|TRBD2|TRBV27
TGTGCCAGCAGACTAGCGGGCGTACGCGCAGATACGCAGTATTTT
CASRLAGVRADTQYF
>.|TRBJ2-1|TRBD1|TRBV9
TGTGCCAGCAGCGTAGACAGGGGACACTACAATGAGCAGTTCTTC
CASSVDRGHYNEQFF
>.|TRBJ2-7|TRBD1|TRBV27
TGTGCCAGCAGTTCCGACAGGGGTGACGCCTACGAGCAGTACTTC
CASSSDRGDAYEQYF
>.|TRBJ1-4|.|TRBV19
TGTGCCAGTAGACAGGAAATTGGAGAAAAACTGTTTTTT
CASRQEIGEKLFF
>.|TRBJ1-2|TRBD1|TRBV4-1
TGCGCCAGCAGTCCTACACGACAGGGGTATGGCTACACCTTC
CASSPTRQGYGYTF
>.|TRBJ1-1|TRBD1|TRBV27
TGTGCCAGCAGTTCCGAGACAGGGCGGTATAACACTGAAGCTTTCTTT
CASSSETGRYNTEAFF
>.|TRBJ1-1|.|TRBV2
TGTGCCAGCAGTGATTGGCTGAACACTGAAGCTTTCTTT
CASSDWLNTEAFF
>.|TRBJ2-1|TRBD2|TRBV25-1
TGTGCCAGCAACGCGCCGGGTAGCGGGGAGACAGGAGAGCAGTTCTTC
CASNAPGSGETGEQFF
>.|TRBJ2-2|.|TRBV28
TGTGCCAGCAGTCCACCGGGAACTCCAACTTACGTCGGCACCGGGGAGCTGTTTTTT
CASSPPGTPTYVGTGELFF
>.|TRBJ1-1|.|TRBV18
TGTGCCAGCTCAGAGACAGCCAACACTGAAGCTTTCTTT
CASSETANTEAFF
>.|TRBJ2-7|TRBD2|TRBV5-1
TGCGCCAGCAGCTTAACTAGCGGGAGGTCCGAGCAGTACTTC
CASSLTSGRSEQYF
>.|TRBJ2-3|TRBD1|TRBV5-4
TGTGCCAGCAGCCGTATTCCGGGACAGGGGTTGTTAGATACGCAGTATTTT
CASSRIPGQGLLDTQYF
>once|TRBJ1-1|TRBD1|TRBV9
TGTGCCAGCAGCGACCAGACAGGGCTGAACACTGAAGCTTTCTTT
CASSDQTGLNTEAFF
>.|TRBJ1-1|TRBD1|TRBV5-4
TGTGCCAGCAGCTCCAATCGACAGGGGGCCAAGAGCACTGAAGCTTTCTTT
CASSSNRQGAKSTEAFF
>.|TRBJ1-1|.|TRBV28
TGTGCCAGCAGTTTATTAAGGATAGGGGAAACTGAAGCTTTCTTT
CASSLLRIGETEAFF
>.|TRBJ2-7|TRBD1|TRBV25-1
TGTGCCAGCAGTGAATCCCCGACAGGGGGGCACGAGCAGTACTTC
CASSESPTGGHEQYF
>.|TRBJ1-2|.|TRBV27
TGTGCCAGCAGTTTGGGGGGGGTCTATGGCTACACCTTC
CASSLGGVYGYTF
>.|TRBJ2-3|TRBD2|TRBV5-6
TGTGCCAGCAGCTCACAGCGGGGATGGACAGATACGCAGTATTTT
CASSSQRGWTDTQYF
>.|TRBJ1-1|.|TRBV6-1
TGTGCCAGCAGTGAACGGGGGAAAGCTTTCTTT
CASSERGKAFF
>.|TRBJ2-7|.|TRBV9
TGTGCCAGCAGCGCTGGGGGGGGCGACTACGAGCAGTACTTC
CASSAGGGDYEQYF
>.|TRBJ1-1|TRBD1|TRBV2
TGTGCCAGCTGCGGACAGGGTACCACTGAAGCTTTCTTT
CASCGQGTTEAFF
>.|TRBJ2-3|.|TRBV5-1
TGCGCCAGCAGCTTGGCCGTCCCCCCAGATACGCAGTATTTT
CASSLAVPPDTQYF
>.|TRBJ2-3|TRBD1|TRBV2
TGTGCCAGCAGGGGGGACAGGGGCACAGATACGCAGTATTTT
CASRGDRGTDTQYF
>.|TRBJ2-3|TRBD2|TRBV27
TGTGCCAGCAGTTTATTTGCTAGGGATGCGACTAGCGGGTATCGCACAGATACGCAGTATTTT
CASSLFARDATSGYRTDTQYF
>.|TRBJ1-5|TRBD1|TRBV18
TGTGCCAGCTCTCCCGGGACAGATCAGCCCCAGCATTTT
CASSPGTDQPQHF
>.|TRBJ2-5|.|TRBV2
TGTGCCAGCAGTCGCTACGGCCCCTCTAGGGAGACCCAGTACTTC
CASSRYGPSRETQYF
>.|TRBJ2-2|TRBD2|TRBV9
TGTGCCAGCAGCCCCCACCTGGGAGGGGCCGGGGAGCTGTTTTTT
CASSPHLGGAGELFF
>.|TRBJ1-1|TRBD1|TRBV30
TGTGCCTGGAGTCAAAAAAAGACAGGGTCCATGAACACTGAAGCTTTCTTT
CAWSQKKTGSMNTEAFF
>.|TRBJ2-7|TRBD2|TRBV5-6
TGTGCCAGCAGCTTGCCCTATTGGACTAGCGGGGAGGAGCAGTACTTC
CASSLPYWTSGEEQYF
>.|TRBJ2-3|.|TRBV9
TGTGCCAGCAGCGTGAGAGATACGCAGTATTTT
CASSVRDTQYF
>.|TRBJ2-1|TRBD2|TRBV7-6
TGTGCCAGCAGTAGCCGGACTAGCGGGAAGGCTGAGCAGTTCTTC
CASSSRTSGKAEQFF
>many|TRBJ2-7|.|TRBV28
TGTGCCAGCAGTTTGGCCAGCTACGAGCAGTACTTC
CASSLASYEQYF
>.|TRBJ1-2|TRBD1|TRBV28
TGTGCGTCACAGAACCCCGGGACAGGGCATGGCTACACCTTC
CASQNPGTGHGYTF
>.|TRBJ1-3|.|TRBV5-1
TGCGCCAGCAGCTTAAGTGGAGCTGGAAACACCATATATTTT
CASSLSGAGNTIYF
>.|TRBJ2-7|.|TRBV9
TGTGCCAGCAGCGAAGGGGAAGACTACGAGCAGTACTTC
CASSEGEDYEQYF